This TCR beta chain was captured in a study of T cell repertoires in cytomegalovirus infection. For the study at large: Indications came from public TCR beta signatures; they pointed to CMV infection and to a matching HLA type.

Each CDR3 protein is one row after TCRdb ran MiXCR on the reads. The table shows approximately 500,000 distinct CDR3 sequences, with approximately 15% occurring only once. This clonotype occurred many times. Sequenced material: CD8+ T cells from PBMCs. The clonotype comes from a human donor in good health (CMV status not recorded). Some clones in this sample may be carry-over from other donors' samples.

CDR3 protein: CASSSYQAGVGTDTQYF. CDR3 coding DNA: TGTGCCAGCAGTTCCTACCAGGCGGGAGTGGGCACAGATACGCAGTATTTT. The V call is TRBV28, the J call TRBJ2-3; 7 bases align to TRBD2. V shed 4 bases, J shed 1 base, and the junction held 11 bases outside the gene matches. The CDR3 sequence is 17 residues long. The V gene's germline CDR1 is MDHEN and CDR2 SYDVKM. The full variable domain, completed using reference TRBV28 and TRBJ2-3, is DVKVTQSSRYLVKRTGEKVFLECVQDMDHENMFWYRQDPGLGLRLIYFSYDVKMKEKGDIPEGYSVSREKKERFSLILESASTNQTSMYLCASSSYQAGVGTDTQYFGPGTRLTVL.